A single sample is the source of the 23 T cell receptor beta chains below, sequenced in a study of Ad26.COV2.S vaccination and SARS-CoV-2 variants. Clones were read by immunoSEQ multiplex PCR, and TCRdb kept only the in-frame ones, dropping some. The repertoire holds about 440,000 clones, with roughly 87% as singletons. Treatment specified: around 19 received Ad26.COV2.S at low or high dose, single or two shots; several received placebo; per-sample allocation not given. The study sampled participants on day 63 after the first vaccine or placebo injection. Here the sequenced sample was peripheral blood, taken in a trial of Ad26.COV2.S vaccine versus placebo. These receptors were obtained from a person aged 18-65 years who received the Ad26.COV2.S COVID-19 vaccine or a placebo.

This rearrangement joins TRBV4-2 to TRBJ2-7; D perhaps matches TRBD1 (8 bases). Germline values: CDR1 LGHNA, CDR2 YNFKEQ. Trimming took off 7 bases at V and 6 bases at J, with 16 bases between the two ends. This CDR3 contains 13 residues. The CDR3 protein is CASTLTGGGEQYF. The CDR3 coding sequence is TGTGCCAGCACCCTAACAGGGGGGGGCGAGCAGTACTTC.

The rearrangement uses TRBV28 and TRBJ1-5, with D maybe TRBD1 (5 bases). The CDR3 consists of 16 residues. The V end lost 7 bases, the J end lost 5 bases, and 21 bases lay between the germline ends. Germline V gene sequence: CDR1 MDHEN, CDR2 SYDVKM. The CDR3 is CASKAGSVFAYQPQHF. In nucleotides, the CDR3 is TGTGCCAGCAAAGCAGGGTCTGTTTTTGCCTATCAGCCCCAGCATTTT.

V gene TRBV10-2 combines with J gene TRBJ2-5; D remains ambiguous. V lost 4 bases and J lost 3, with 6 bases in between. The V gene's germline CDR1 is WSHSY and CDR2 SAAADI. The CDR3 totals 12 residues. The CDR3 DNA sequence: TGCGCCAGCAGTGGTCAGAAAGAGACCCAGTACTTC. This sequence encodes CASSGQKETQYF.

The chain uses TRBV14 and TRBJ2-3; a weak D match, TRBD1 (5 bases). The CDR3 spans 16 residues. CDR1 and CDR2 (germline): SGHDN, FVKESK. Trimming stripped 0 bases from V and 5 bases from J, with 15 bases between. The CDR3 DNA reads as TGTGCCAGCAGCCAAGATCTTGGGGCAACGGGAGATACGCAGTATTTT. Protein product: CASSQDLGATGDTQYF.

The chain combines TRBV28 with TRBJ1-1, with D possibly matching TRBD1 (6 bases). Germline lookup yields CDR1 MDHEN and CDR2 SYDVKM. The CDR3 consists of 15 residues. V lost 2 bases and J lost 1, with 11 bases in between. The CDR3 protein is CASSLRIQGNTEAFF. For the CDR3, the DNA is TGTGCCAGCAGTTTACGAATACAGGGGAACACTGAAGCTTTCTTT. The variable domain in full, with the rest retrieved from reference TRBV28 and TRBJ1-1, is DVKVTQSSRYLVKRTGEKVFLECVQDMDHENMFWYRQDPGLGLRLIYFSYDVKMKEKGDIPEGYSVSREKKERFSLILESASTNQTSMYLCASSLRIQGNTEAFFGQGTRLTVV.

The rearrangement links TRBV7-3 to TRBJ2-7; 10 bases align to TRBD2. Losses at the gene ends were 4 bases for V and 6 bases for J; bases not matched to a gene: 9. This CDR3 has 15 residues. Looked up from germline, CDR1 is SGHTA and CDR2 is FQGTGA. The CDR3 DNA reads as TGTGCCAGCAGCTCTAGCGGGGGAGGATCGGGCGAGCAGTACTTC. This sequence encodes CASSSSGGGSGEQYF.

This clone was seen a single time. The chain couples TRBV7-9 to TRBJ2-1; 10 bases fit TRBD2. V shed 1 base and J 9 bases; nucleotides not matched to a gene: 6. Germline V gives CDR1 SEHNR, CDR2 FQNEAQ (reference sequence). This CDR3 is built from 15 residues. CDR3 nucleotides: TGTGCCAGCAGCTTAGAACTGGCTAGCGGGGGTGAGCAGTTCTTC. This sequence encodes CASSLELASGGEQFF.

The V gene is TRBV15, the J gene TRBJ2-5; D might be TRBD2 (5 bases). Germline V lookup: CDR1 LNHNV, CDR2 YYDKDF (reference sequence). Between the trimmed V and J ends, which lost 3 bases and 1 base, there was a span of 15 bases. The CDR3 is made up of 16 amino acids. CDR3 sequence reads: CATSSPKLEPQETQYF. CDR3 coding DNA: TGTGCCACCAGCAGCCCAAAACTAGAACCCCAAGAGACCCAGTACTTC.

The rearrangement uses TRBV28 and TRBJ2-5; 16 positions agree with TRBD2. The germline V gene encodes CDR1 MDHEN and CDR2 SYDVKM. The ends lost 5 bases at V and 7 bases at J; junction bases unmatched: 4. The CDR3 totals 15 residues. CDR3 sequence: CASSPGTSGGGTQYF. In DNA, the CDR3 is TGTGCCAGCAGTCCTGGGACTAGCGGGGGGGGGACCCAGTACTTC.

This rearrangement joins TRBV28 to TRBJ1-6; no clear D. CDR1 and CDR2 (germline): MDHEN, SYDVKM. CDR3 size: 14 residues. V dropped 6 bases and J dropped 9 bases, with 15 bases sitting between them. CDR3 in amino acids: CASSMRGKSSPLHF. In DNA, the CDR3 is TGTGCCAGCAGCATGAGAGGGAAATCTTCACCCCTCCACTTT.

J is TRBJ1-4 and V is TRBV28; no firm D call. The germline V gene has CDR1 MDHEN and CDR2 SYDVKM. This CDR3 is built from 12 residues. V was clipped by 10 bases and J by 3 bases, with 9 bases between them. CDR3 coding DNA: TGTGCCACTCGGGCCTCTAATGAAAAACTGTTTTTT. Protein sequence: CATRASNEKLFF.

The genes are TRBV21-1 and TRBJ1-2; TRBD1 is the table's D call, not checked against the DNA. TRBV21-1 is a pseudogene. This CDR3 contains 15 residues. CDR3 sequence reads: CASSKVRTVNYGYTF. For the CDR3, the DNA is TGTGCCAGCAGCAAAGTGAGGACAGTAAACTATGGCTACACCTTC.

The V and J genes are TRBV7-3 and TRBJ1-1; D is perhaps TRBD1 (6 bases). Trimming took off 5 bases at V and 4 bases at J, with 11 bases between the two ends. CDR3 size: 13 residues. Germline CDR1 is SGHTA and CDR2 is FQGTGA. The CDR3 spells CASSLDRFTEAFF. In DNA form, the CDR3 reads TGTGCCAGCAGCCTCGACAGGTTCACTGAAGCTTTCTTT.

Only one count was recorded for this clone. V gene TRBV6-5 combines with J gene TRBJ2-7, with D unclear. V gave up 6 bases and J gave up 0 bases, with 9 bases separating them. This CDR3 comprises 13 residues. CDR1 and CDR2 (germline): MNHEY, SVGAGI. CDR3 in amino acids: CASRRPASYEQYF. CDR3 in DNA: TGTGCCAGCAGGCGTCCTGCCTCCTACGAGCAGTACTTC.

The rearrangement joins TRBV15 to TRBJ1-5, with TRBD1 matching over 8 bases. From germline, CDR1 is LNHNV and CDR2 YYDKDF (reference sequence). V lost 5 bases, J lost 2 bases, and 2 bases stayed unmatched. This CDR3 contains 14 residues. The CDR3 reads CATSAGGGNQPQHF. CDR3 coding DNA: TGTGCCACCAGCGCAGGGGGCGGCAATCAGCCCCAGCATTTT. The variable domain in full, with the rest retrieved from reference TRBV15 and TRBJ1-5, is DAMVIQNPRYQVTQFGKPVTLSCSQTLNHNVMYWYQQKSSQAPKLLFHYYDKDFNNEADTPDNFQSRRPNTSFCFLDIRSPGLGDTAMYLCATSAGGGNQPQHFGDGTRLSIL.

J is TRBJ2-7 and V is TRBV7-8; D may be TRBD2 (6 bases). V was clipped by 5 bases and J by 2 bases, with 13 bases between them. CDR1 and CDR2 from the germline V gene are SGHVS and FQNEAQ. The CDR3 is 14 residues long. The CDR3 reads CASSRGTRAYEQYF. CDR3 coding DNA: TGTGCCAGCAGCCGAGGGACTCGGGCCTACGAGCAGTACTTC.

This clone appeared a single time. The V and J genes are TRBV2 and TRBJ1-1; D is undetermined. Trimming took off 7 bases at V and 7 bases at J, with 16 bases between the two ends. This CDR3 comprises 13 residues. Germline V gives CDR1 SNHLY, CDR2 FYNNEI. The CDR3 sequence: CASTSANGGEAFF. The CDR3 DNA reads as TGTGCCAGCACCTCCGCGAATGGCGGTGAAGCTTTCTTT.

This sequence joins TRBV7-2 and TRBJ1-1, with D maybe TRBD1 (5 bases). The CDR3 totals 14 residues. CDR1 is SGHTA, CDR2 FQGNSA, per germline. The V end was cut by 6 bases, the J end by 0 bases, with 11 bases between. The CDR3 loop is CASRPDSLNTEAFF. The CDR3 nucleotides are TGTGCCAGCAGACCCGACAGCCTGAACACTGAAGCTTTCTTT.

The chain combines TRBV18 with TRBJ2-7; possible D gene TRBD2, 6 bases. The CDR3 spans 17 residues. Trimming cost V 3 bases and J 6 bases, with 24 bases left between them. Germline-derived CDR1 and CDR2 are KGHSH and LQKENI. Written as DNA, the CDR3 is TGTGCCAGCTCACCCCTAGCACCCTCGGGAGACCCTACCGAGCAGTACTTC. Its protein product is CASSPLAPSGDPTEQYF. The whole variable domain, remainder taken from reference TRBV18 and TRBJ2-7, is NAGVMQNPRHLVRRRGQEARLRCSPMKGHSHVYWYRQLPEEGLKFMVYLQKENIIDESGMPKERFSAEFPKEGPSILRIQQVVRGDSAAYFCASSPLAPSGDPTEQYFGPGTRLTVT.

The V and J genes are TRBV28 and TRBJ1-5, with D hard to call. The CDR3 spans 15 residues. Germline CDR1 is MDHEN and CDR2 is SYDVKM. With 2 bases removed from V and 1 base from J, the gap between germline ends came to 9 bases. The DNA for the CDR3 is TGTGCCAGCAGTTTAAACAGCCCAAGCAATCAGCCCCAGCATTTT. Translating gives CASSLNSPSNQPQHF.

In DNA, the CDR3 is TGTGCCAGCAGCCCAGGGGGACTAGCGGGAGGTCGTGAGCAGTTCTTC. It codes for CASSPGGLAGGREQFF. The chain combines TRBV7-2 with TRBJ2-1; 15 positions match TRBD2. CDR3 length equals 16 residues. Per the germline V gene, CDR1 is SGHTA and CDR2 is FQGNSA. V lost 5 bases and J lost 9; bases outside the gene matches: 8.

The genes are TRBV23-1 and TRBJ1-6; D is ambiguous. TRBV23-1 is assigned to the ORF class and has an uncertain function. V was clipped by 2 bases and J by 0 bases, with 8 bases between them. The length of the CDR3 is 16 residues. The CDR3 DNA is TGCGCCAGCAGTCAAAACACTTGCTCCTATAATTCACCCCTCCACTTT. This gives the protein CASSQNTCSYNSPLHF.

The V gene is TRBV5-1, the J gene TRBJ2-2; D perhaps matches TRBD2 (6 bases). Germline V lookup: CDR1 SGHRS, CDR2 YFSETQ. The CDR3 consists of 15 residues. Trimming pared 0 bases from V and 3 bases from J, leaving 9 bases between. The CDR3 is CASSLEGTYTGELFF. The CDR3 DNA reads as TGCGCCAGCAGCTTGGAGGGGACTTACACCGGGGAGCTGTTTTTT. The full variable domain, with the rest looked up from reference TRBV5-1 and TRBJ2-2, is KAGVTQTPRYLIKTRGQQVTLSCSPISGHRSVSWYQQTPGQGLQFLFEYFSETQRNKGNFPGRFSGRQFSNSRSEMNVSTLELGDSALYLCASSLEGTYTGELFFGEGSRLTVL.